This passage covers 14 T cell receptor beta chains from one sample sequenced in a study of cytomegalovirus exposure and HLA in healthy donors. This PCR relied on a set of 60 Vbeta primers and 13 Jbeta primers. The data were produced by immunoSEQ multiplex PCR, yet TCRdb's version contains in-frame clones alone and is incomplete. The table includes under 150,000 clones, over 70% detected once. Sequencing was performed on PBMCs. These receptors were collected from a woman aged 40 to 49 in good health and CMV-seronegative.

The rearrangement joins TRBV10-1 to TRBJ1-1, with 9 bases matching TRBD1. Per the germline V gene, CDR1 is WNHNN and CDR2 is SYGVQD (reference sequence). The trim removed 6 bases at V and 3 bases at J, leaving 2 bases unmatched. There are 13 residues in the CDR3. CDR3 in amino acids: CASRRTGDTEAFF. Here the CDR3 DNA reads TGCGCCAGCAGGAGGACAGGGGACACTGAAGCTTTCTTT.

In this sample, this clone turned up once. The chain recombines TRBV7-9 with TRBJ1-2; 7 nucleotides match TRBD1. The CDR3 covers 18 residues. The ends lost 1 base at V and 4 bases at J; junction bases unmatched: 15. Germline V CDR1 and CDR2: SEHNR, FQNEAQ (reference sequence). The CDR3 DNA follows: TGTGCCAGCAGCTTAGGGGTTGGAAACAGGGGAGGCTCCTATGGCTACACCTTC. This sequence encodes CASSLGVGNRGGSYGYTF.

This chain connects TRBV11-2 to TRBJ1-3, with D unclear. The length of the CDR3 is 13 residues. Germline CDR1 SGHAT, CDR2 FQNNGV. The ends were cut back, 5 bases at V and 5 bases at J, with 10 bases in the middle. The CDR3: CASSLARRNTIYF. The CDR3, as DNA: TGTGCCAGCAGCCTTGCGCGAAGAAACACCATATATTTT.

The V gene is TRBV18, the J gene TRBJ2-5, with 9 positions matching TRBD2. The CDR3 is 15 amino acids. V lost 3 bases to trimming and J lost 1 base; unmatched junction nucleotides: 3. Germline CDR1 and CDR2: KGHSH and LQKENI. CDR3 in amino acids: CASSPASGAQETQYF. The CDR3 nucleotides read TGTGCCAGCTCACCGGCTAGCGGGGCCCAAGAGACCCAGTACTTC. Together with reference TRBV18 and TRBJ2-5, the CDR3 gives the full variable domain: NAGVMQNPRHLVRRRGQEARLRCSPMKGHSHVYWYRQLPEEGLKFMVYLQKENIIDESGMPKERFSAEFPKEGPSILRIQQVVRGDSAAYFCASSPASGAQETQYFGPGTRLLVL.

This clone was detected only a few times. The rearrangement links TRBV18 to TRBJ2-7, with 7 bases identical to TRBD1. J lost 4 bases, V lost 0 bases, and 3 bases had no gene match. In germline, CDR1 is KGHSH, CDR2 LQKENI. The CDR3 loop spans 14 amino acids. CDR3 loop: CASSPPGGLYEQYF. In DNA, the CDR3 is TGTGCCAGCTCACCACCAGGGGGCTTGTACGAGCAGTACTTC.

This rearrangement joins TRBV18 to TRBJ1-3; the match to TRBD1 covers 9 bases. This CDR3 region has 17 residues. Germline V gives CDR1 KGHSH, CDR2 LQKENI. Trimming removed 3 bases from V and 0 bases from J; junction bases left unmatched: 6. The CDR3 loop is CASSPGTGLASGNTIYF. Here the CDR3 DNA reads TGTGCCAGCTCACCGGGGACAGGGCTTGCCTCTGGAAACACCATATATTTT.

The chain couples TRBV4-1 to TRBJ2-5; D may be TRBD1 (5 bases). Germline assignment: CDR1 MGHRA and CDR2 YSYEKL. This CDR3 has 14 residues. The germline V and J ends were trimmed by 3 bases and 5 bases, with 13 bases remaining between them. The CDR3 DNA follows: TGCGCCAGCAGCCAGGTATTAGGGGCTGAGACCCAGTACTTC. It encodes CASSQVLGAETQYF.

The CDR3 reads CASSAPRGGTISNQPQHF. The CDR3 coding sequence is TGTGCCAGCAGTGCCCCCAGGGGAGGGACCATTAGCAATCAGCCCCAGCATTTT. The chain is built from TRBV28 and TRBJ1-5; possibly TRBD1 for D (6 bases). Trimming took 5 bases from V and 0 from J, leaving 20 bases between them. This CDR3 has 18 residues. Germline V CDR1 and CDR2: MDHEN, SYDVKM.

J is TRBJ1-2 and V is TRBV27, with a weak D call TRBD1 (5 bases). Deletions cut 11 bases from V and 8 bases from J, with 15 bases between. The CDR3 contains 11 residues. CDR1 MNHEY and CDR2 SMNVEV come from the germline V gene (reference sequence). In DNA form, the CDR3 reads TGTGCCTCGGGGGGGGACGGCGGCTACACCTTC. Encoded protein: CASGGDGGYTF.

The rearrangement links TRBV7-9 to TRBJ1-1, with 11 nucleotides matching TRBD1. CDR1 and CDR2 from the germline V gene are SEHNR and FQNEAQ (reference sequence). Trimming cost V 5 bases and J 5 bases; bases outside gene matches: 7. The CDR3 spans 15 residues. CDR3 in DNA: TGTGCCAGCAGCGCGCCGGACAGGGGGCCAACTGAAGCTTTCTTT. Its translation is CASSAPDRGPTEAFF. Based on the CDR3 plus reference TRBV7-9 and TRBJ1-1, the full variable domain is DTGVSQNPRHKITKRGQNVTFRCDPISEHNRLYWYRQTLGQGPEFLTYFQNEAQLEKSRLLSDRFSAERPKGSFSTLEIQRTEQGDSAMYLCASSAPDRGPTEAFFGQGTRLTVV.

This clone was detected only a few times. The V gene is TRBV10-2, the J gene TRBJ1-1, with D perhaps matching TRBD1 (6 bases). The germline gives CDR1 WSHSY, CDR2 SAAADI. Trimming took off 4 bases at V and 10 bases at J, with 16 bases between the two ends. This CDR3 region has 13 residues. The CDR3 loop reads CASSVGGVRGAFF. The CDR3 nucleotides read TGCGCCAGCAGTGTAGGGGGGGTCAGGGGAGCTTTCTTT.

The V call is TRBV19, the J call TRBJ2-3, with 10 nucleotides matching TRBD2. Trimming removed 7 bases from V and 5 bases from J; junction bases left unmatched: 9. Germline lookup yields CDR1 LNHDA and CDR2 SQIVND (reference sequence). There are 15 residues in the CDR3. The CDR3 bases are TGTGCCAGTACGAAGCGGGGGGGAAGTAGAGATACGCAGTATTTT. It specifies CASTKRGGSRDTQYF.

CDR3 DNA: TGTGCCAGCAGCTTAAACCAGGGGATCAATCAGCCCCAGCATTTT. This gives the protein CASSLNQGINQPQHF. The chain joins TRBV7-6 to TRBJ1-5, with D possibly being TRBD1 (6 bases). Germline V gene sequence: CDR1 SGHVS, CDR2 FNYEAQ. The CDR3 covers 15 residues. V lost 2 bases, J lost 3 bases, and 11 bases lay in between.

This chain uses TRBV7-9 with TRBJ2-4; 13 bases match TRBD2. This CDR3 spans 19 amino acids. With V trimmed by 1 base and J by 1 base, 7 bases remained unmatched. In germline, CDR1 is SEHNR, CDR2 FQNEAQ (reference sequence). The DNA of the CDR3 is TGTGCCAGCAGCTTAGGGACTAGCGGGAGTGTAGCGGCCAAAAACATTCAGTACTTC. Protein product: CASSLGTSGSVAAKNIQYF. Based on the CDR3 plus reference TRBV7-9 and TRBJ2-4, the full variable domain is DTGVSQNPRHKITKRGQNVTFRCDPISEHNRLYWYRQTLGQGPEFLTYFQNEAQLEKSRLLSDRFSAERPKGSFSTLEIQRTEQGDSAMYLCASSLGTSGSVAAKNIQYFGAGTRLSVL.